The clone carrying this T cell receptor (beta chain) was detected many times. Its antigen is currently unknown. This record belongs to a study of HIV-infected patients and healthy controls. Study-level points and caveats: Slight age and sex differences between study cohorts did not explain the diversity differences. Healthy control repertoires had roughly threefold more distinct CDR3s than untreated HIV+ repertoires, and higher Shannon diversity.

cDNA was made from 500 ng RNA using alpha and beta constant primers. Alpha and beta chain libraries were made separately by chain-specific third strand synthesis with multiplexing indices. The library got P5 and P7 elements plus a second index, then a roughly 23-cycle PCR. MiXCR was run by TCRdb on the 5' RACE reads, yielding one entry per CDR3 protein. Of some 13,000 distinct CDR3 sequences listed, 7.5% to 10% are singletons. This CDR3 has 15 residues. V was cut by 6 bases and J by 5 bases, with 16 bases left in between. No cell fractionation was done, so the repertoire covers all unsorted peripheral blood T cells.

This clonotype was sampled from an adult in good health. Source material: blood. The chain carries TRBV12-3 or TRBV12-4 and TRBJ2-2; TRBD1 might be the D (6 bases). The CDR3 DNA reads TGTGCCAGCAGGATACAGGGCTCCTGGACCGGGGAGCTGTTTTTT. Protein: CASRIQGSWTGELFF.